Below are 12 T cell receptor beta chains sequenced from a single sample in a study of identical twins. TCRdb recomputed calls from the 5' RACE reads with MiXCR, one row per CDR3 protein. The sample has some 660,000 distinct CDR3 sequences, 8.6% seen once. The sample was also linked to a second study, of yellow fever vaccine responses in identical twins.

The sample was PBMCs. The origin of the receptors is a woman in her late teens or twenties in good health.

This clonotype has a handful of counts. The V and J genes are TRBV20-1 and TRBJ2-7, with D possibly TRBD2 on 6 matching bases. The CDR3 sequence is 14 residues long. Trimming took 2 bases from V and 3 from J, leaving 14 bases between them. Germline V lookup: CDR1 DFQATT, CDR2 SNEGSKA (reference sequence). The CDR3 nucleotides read TGCAGTGCTAGAAAGGCGGGGTTTAACTACGAGCAGTACTTC. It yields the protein CSARKAGFNYEQYF.

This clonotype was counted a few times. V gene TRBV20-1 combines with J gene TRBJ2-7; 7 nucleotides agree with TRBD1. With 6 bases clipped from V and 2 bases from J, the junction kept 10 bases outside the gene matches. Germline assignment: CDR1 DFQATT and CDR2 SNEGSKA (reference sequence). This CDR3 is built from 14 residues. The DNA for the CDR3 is TGCAGTGCGTCAGACAGGGCGGGCGCCTACGAGCAGTACTTC. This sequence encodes CSASDRAGAYEQYF.

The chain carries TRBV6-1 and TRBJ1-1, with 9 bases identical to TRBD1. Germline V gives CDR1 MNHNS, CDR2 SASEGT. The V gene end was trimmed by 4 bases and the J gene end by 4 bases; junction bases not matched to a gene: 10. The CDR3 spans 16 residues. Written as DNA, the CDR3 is TGTGCCAGCAGTGTAATACAGGGGGCGGTTATCACTGAAGCTTTCTTT. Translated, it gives CASSVIQGAVITEAFF.

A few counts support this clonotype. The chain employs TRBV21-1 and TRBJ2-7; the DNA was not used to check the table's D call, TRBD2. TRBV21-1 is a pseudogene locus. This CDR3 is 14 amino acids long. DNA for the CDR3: TGTGCCAGCAGCATGACTAGCGGGAGATACGAGCAGTACTTC. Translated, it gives CASSMTSGRYEQYF.

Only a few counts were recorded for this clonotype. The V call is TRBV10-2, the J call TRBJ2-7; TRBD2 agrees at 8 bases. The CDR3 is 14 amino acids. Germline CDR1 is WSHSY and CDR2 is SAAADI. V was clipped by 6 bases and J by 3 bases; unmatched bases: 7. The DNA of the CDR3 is TGCGCCAGCAGGCCCGGGACTAGTGGCTACGAGCAGTACTTC. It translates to CASRPGTSGYEQYF.

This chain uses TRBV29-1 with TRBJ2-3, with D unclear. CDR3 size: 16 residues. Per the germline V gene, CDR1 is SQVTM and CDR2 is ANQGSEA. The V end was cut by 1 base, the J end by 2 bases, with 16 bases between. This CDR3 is CSVEAGPALDTDTQYF. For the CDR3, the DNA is TGCAGCGTTGAAGCTGGGCCCGCCCTGGACACAGATACGCAGTATTTT.

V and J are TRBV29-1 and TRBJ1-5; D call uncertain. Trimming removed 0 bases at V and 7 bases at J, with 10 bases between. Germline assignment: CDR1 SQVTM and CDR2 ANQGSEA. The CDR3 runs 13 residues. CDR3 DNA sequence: TGCAGCGTTGAAGAGGGAGGGAACCAGCCCCAGCATTTT. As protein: CSVEEGGNQPQHF.

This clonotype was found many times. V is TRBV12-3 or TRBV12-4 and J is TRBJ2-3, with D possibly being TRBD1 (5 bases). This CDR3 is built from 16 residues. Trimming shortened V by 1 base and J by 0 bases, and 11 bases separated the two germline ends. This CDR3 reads CASSLGLGPSTDTQYF. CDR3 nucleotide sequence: TGTGCCAGCAGTTTAGGCTTGGGGCCTAGCACAGATACGCAGTATTTT.

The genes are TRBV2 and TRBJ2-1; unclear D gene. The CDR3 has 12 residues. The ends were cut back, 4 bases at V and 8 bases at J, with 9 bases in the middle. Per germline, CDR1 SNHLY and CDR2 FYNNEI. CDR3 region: CASSALMYEQFF. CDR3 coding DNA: TGTGCCAGCAGTGCCCTAATGTATGAGCAGTTCTTC.

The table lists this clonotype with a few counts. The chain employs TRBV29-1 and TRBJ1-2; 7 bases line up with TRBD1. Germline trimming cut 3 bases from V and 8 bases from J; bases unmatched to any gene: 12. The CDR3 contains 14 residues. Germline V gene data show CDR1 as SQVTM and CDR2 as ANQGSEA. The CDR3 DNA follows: TGCAGCGTTGAGGATCGGAGACAGGGAAGAGGCTACACCTTC. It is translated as CSVEDRRQGRGYTF. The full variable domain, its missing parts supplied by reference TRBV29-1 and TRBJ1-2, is SAVISQKPSRDICQRGTSLTIQCQVDSQVTMMFWYRQQPGQSLTLIATANQGSEATYESGFVIDKFPISRPNLTFSTLTVSNMSPEDSSIYLCSVEDRRQGRGYTFGSGTRLTVV.

CDR3 sequence reads: CASSSSTDRMYF. CDR3 coding DNA: TGTGCCAGCAGCTCTAGCACAGATCGAATGTATTTT. The gene calls are TRBV7-9 and TRBJ2-3; TRBD2 might be the D (5 bases). The CDR3 is made up of 12 amino acids. V lost 4 bases and J 14 bases, leaving 16 bases between the germline ends. CDR1 is SEHNR, CDR2 FQNEAQ, per germline (reference sequence).

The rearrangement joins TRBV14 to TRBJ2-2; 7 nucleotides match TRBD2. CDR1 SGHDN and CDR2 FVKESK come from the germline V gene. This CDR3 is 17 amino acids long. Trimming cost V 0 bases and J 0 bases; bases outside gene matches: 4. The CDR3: CASSQDVLAANTGELFF. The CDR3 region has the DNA TGTGCCAGCAGCCAAGATGTGCTAGCGGCGAACACCGGGGAGCTGTTTTTT. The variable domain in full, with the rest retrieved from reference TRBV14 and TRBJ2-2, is EAGVTQFPSHSVIEKGQTVTLRCDPISGHDNLYWYRRVMGKEIKFLLHFVKESKQDESGMPNNRFLAERTGGTYSTLKVQPAELEDSGVYFCASSQDVLAANTGELFFGEGSRLTVL.